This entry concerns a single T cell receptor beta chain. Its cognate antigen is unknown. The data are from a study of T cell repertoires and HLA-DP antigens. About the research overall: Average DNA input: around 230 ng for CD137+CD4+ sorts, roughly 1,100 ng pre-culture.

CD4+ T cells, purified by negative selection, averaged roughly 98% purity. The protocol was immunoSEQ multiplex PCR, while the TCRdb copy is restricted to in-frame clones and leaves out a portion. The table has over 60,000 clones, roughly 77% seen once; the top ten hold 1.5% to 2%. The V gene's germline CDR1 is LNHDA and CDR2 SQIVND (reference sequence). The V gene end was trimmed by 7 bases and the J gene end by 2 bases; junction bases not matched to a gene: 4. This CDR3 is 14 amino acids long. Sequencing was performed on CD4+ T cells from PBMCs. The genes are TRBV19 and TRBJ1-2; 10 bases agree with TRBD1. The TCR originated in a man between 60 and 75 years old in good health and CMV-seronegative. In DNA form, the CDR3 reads TGTGCCAGTACCGGGGGACAGGGGAACTATGGCTACACCTTC. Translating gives CASTGGQGNYGYTF.